One sample yielded the 21 T cell receptor beta chains listed below, sequenced in a study of graft-versus-host responses after intestinal transplantation. Produced via immunoSEQ multiplex PCR; TCRdb's table is partial and in-frame only. This sample has more than 9,500 clones, with just under 35% found just once. Irradiated, violet-dye-labeled stimulators (about 200,000) were plated alongside about 200,000 CFSE-labeled responders. Sequenced material: alloreactive CD8+ T cells from a mixed lymphocyte reaction culture, taken before intestinal transplant. Subset in this sample: CFSE-low proliferating T cells sorted from roughly 6-day pre-transplant mixed lymphocyte reaction (GvH or HvG direction). The receptors stem from a human patient who received an intestinal transplant.

The rearrangement links TRBV6-6 to TRBJ2-7; 10 bases agree with TRBD1. The ends lost 2 bases at V and 2 bases at J; junction bases unmatched: 3. The CDR3 is made up of 15 amino acids. The germline V gene has CDR1 MNHNY and CDR2 SVGAGI (reference sequence). CDR3 loop: CASSYPGQGTYEQYF. The DNA for the CDR3 is TGTGCCAGCAGTTACCCGGGACAGGGGACCTACGAGCAGTACTTC.

This clone was observed a handful of times. The J gene is TRBJ1-1, the V gene TRBV11-1, with unresolved D. Per germline, CDR1 SGHAT and CDR2 FQDESV (reference sequence). This CDR3 is 17 amino acids long. Trimming stripped 3 bases from V and 4 bases from J, with 21 bases between. The CDR3 DNA reads as TGTGCCAGCAGCTTGTGGAGGGCGCGAGTATTTAGCACTGAAGCTTTCTTT. This gives the protein CASSLWRARVFSTEAFF.

The chain is built from TRBV7-5 and TRBJ2-1; the D call of TRBD1 is as the table states it, not checked on the DNA. TRBV7-5 is a documented pseudogene. CDR3 length equals 13 residues. CDR3 residues: CASSFGQYNEQFF. The CDR3 DNA reads as TGTGCCAGCAGCTTTGGACAGTACAATGAGCAGTTCTTC.

The chain links TRBV5-8 to TRBJ2-7; no reliable D call. Trimming took off 2 bases at V and 2 bases at J, with 14 bases between the two ends. The CDR3 contains 15 residues. In germline, CDR1 is SGHTS, CDR2 YDEGEE. Written as DNA, the CDR3 is TGTGCCAGCAGCTTAGGCCTCCCTGGGGCCTACGAGCAGTACTTC. This codes for CASSLGLPGAYEQYF.

The rearrangement joins TRBV2 to TRBJ2-7; the D is unclear. Trimming cost V 5 bases and J 2 bases, with 10 bases left between them. The CDR3 is 13 amino acids. Germline V gives CDR1 SNHLY, CDR2 FYNNEI. The CDR3 coding sequence is TGTGCCAGCAGTTTAGGAAGGGCCTACGAGCAGTACTTC. This encodes CASSLGRAYEQYF.

This clone was seen a few times. This chain joins TRBV6-7 and TRBJ2-3; 7 bases align to TRBD1. TRBV6-7 is identified as an open reading frame with a role that is uncertain. V was pared by 5 bases and J by 2 bases, with 7 bases of the junction left unmatched. This CDR3 is 15 amino acids long. As DNA, the CDR3 is TGTGCCAGCAGTGACCCGGGACAGATCACAGATACGCAGTATTTT. This translates into CASSDPGQITDTQYF.

This clone occurred a few times. This chain links TRBV11-2 with TRBJ1-5; D ambiguous. The CDR3 is made up of 13 amino acids. Looked up from germline, CDR1 is SGHAT and CDR2 is FQNNGV. Trimming stripped 0 bases from V and 6 bases from J, with 6 bases between. The CDR3 is CASSLDPGQPQHF. CDR3 DNA sequence: TGTGCCAGCAGCTTAGACCCAGGTCAGCCCCAGCATTTT. The entire variable domain, with the rest obtained from reference TRBV11-2 and TRBJ1-5, is as follows: EAGVAQSPRYKIIEKRQSVAFWCNPISGHATLYWYQQILGQGPKLLIQFQNNGVVDDSQLPKDRFSAERLKGVDSTLKIQPAKLEDSAVYLCASSLDPGQPQHFGDGTRLSIL.

This clone was recorded a few times. J is TRBJ2-7 and V is TRBV2; D gene uncertain. CDR1 and CDR2 from the germline V gene are SNHLY and FYNNEI. The CDR3 runs 14 residues. Trimming took 6 bases from V and 2 from J, leaving 14 bases between them. DNA for the CDR3: TGTGCCAGCAGCTACTCCGCGAGTCCCTACGAGCAGTACTTC. This sequence encodes CASSYSASPYEQYF. Based on the CDR3 plus reference TRBV2 and TRBJ2-7, the full variable domain is EPEVTQTPSHQVTQMGQEVILRCVPISNHLYFYWYRQILGQKVEFLVSFYNNEISEKSEIFDDQFSVERPDGSNFTLKIRSTKLEDSAMYFCASSYSASPYEQYFGPGTRLTVT.

Worth noting for this clone: Being one base from a much bigger clone, this may be a read error. Other DNA sequences from this sample encode an identical CDR3 as well. The chain recombines TRBV27 with TRBJ1-1; D remains unclear. Germline CDR1 MNHEY, CDR2 SMNVEV (reference sequence). The CDR3 consists of 14 residues. The V and J ends lost 6 bases and 8 bases respectively, with 19 bases between them. The CDR3 nucleotides read TGTGCCAGCAGCCCCGGTGACACCTTGACAGAAGCTTTCTTT. Protein product: CASSPGDTLTEAFF.

This clone was counted between two and nine times. This sequence joins TRBV19 and TRBJ1-5, with D unclear. The germline V gene has CDR1 LNHDA and CDR2 SQIVND (reference sequence). V gave up 3 bases and J gave up 1 base, with 7 bases separating them. The CDR3 is made up of 14 amino acids. CDR3 DNA: TGTGCCAGTAGTATTAGAGGGAGCAATCAGCCCCAGCATTTT. Its protein product is CASSIRGSNQPQHF.

This sequence joins TRBV6-6 and TRBJ2-2; D gene ambiguous. Germline V gene data show CDR1 as MNHNY and CDR2 as SVGAGI (reference sequence). The CDR3 spans 12 residues. Trimming removed 3 bases from V and 7 bases from J, with 6 bases in between. The chain's CDR3 is CASSYLGGELFF. DNA of the CDR3: TGTGCCAGCAGTTATCTGGGCGGGGAGCTGTTTTTT.

This clone was seen more than once but under ten times. CDR3 protein: CASSPLPAARTDTQYF. The CDR3 coding sequence is TGTGCCAGCAGCCCGTTACCGGCAGCTCGCACAGATACGCAGTATTTT. The chain joins TRBV5-6 to TRBJ2-3; D is unclear. CDR1 and CDR2 from the germline V gene are SGHDT and YYEEEE. The V end was cut by 4 bases, the J end by 1 base, with 16 bases between. The CDR3 contains 16 residues.

The chain joins TRBV5-8 to TRBJ1-5; D is unclear. The V end lost 0 bases, the J end lost 6 bases, and 10 bases lay between the germline ends. Germline lookup yields CDR1 SGHTS and CDR2 YDEGEE. The CDR3 is 14 amino acids. The CDR3 sequence: CASSLGASGQPQHF. CDR3 bases: TGTGCCAGCAGCTTGGGCGCGTCGGGTCAGCCCCAGCATTTT. Drawing the rest from reference TRBV5-8 and TRBJ1-5, the complete variable domain is EAGVTQSPTHLIKTRGQQATLRCSPISGHTSVYWYQQALGLGLQFLLWYDEGEERNRGNFPPRFSGRQFPNYSSELNVNALELEDSALYLCASSLGASGQPQHFGDGTRLSIL.

A few counts support this clone. The chain recombines TRBV11-3 with TRBJ2-7; a possible D gene is TRBD2 (6 bases). V lost 0 bases and J lost 2, with 8 bases in between. Germline V gene lookup returns CDR1 SGHNT and CDR2 YENEEA. The CDR3 covers 14 residues. DNA for the CDR3: TGTGCCAGCAGCTTAGATCGGGGGACCTACGAGCAGTACTTC. Residues: CASSLDRGTYEQYF.

CDR3 bases: TGTGCCAGCAGCTTGGGGGGCGCTTATGAAAAACTGTTTTTT. This codes for CASSLGGAYEKLFF. The chain uses TRBV13 and TRBJ1-4; a possible D gene is TRBD1 (6 bases). The V gene lost 3 bases and the J gene lost 6 bases, with 11 bases spanning the gap. This CDR3 is built from 14 residues. Germline CDR1 and CDR2: PRHDT and FYEKMQ (reference sequence).

This clone showed up just a few times. The chain links TRBV5-4 to TRBJ2-5; 11 nucleotides agree with TRBD1. The DNA end lines up better with TRBJ2-7; the J call may be wrong. The CDR3 covers 15 residues. Per germline, CDR1 SGHNT and CDR2 YYREEE (reference sequence). CDR3: CASSSSRDRGIEQYF. The CDR3 nucleotides are TGTGCCAGCAGCTCGAGCCGGGACAGGGGGATCGAGCAGTACTTC.

The chain employs TRBV6-8 and TRBJ2-1; a weak D match, TRBD2 (6 bases). Germline CDR1 is MNHGY and CDR2 is SAAAGT. V was clipped by 2 bases and J by 3 bases, with 8 bases between them. CDR3 length equals 14 residues. The DNA of the CDR3 is TGTGCCAGCAGTTACGTCGGGAGCTACAATGAGCAGTTCTTC. Its translation is CASSYVGSYNEQFF.

A few counts support this clone. CDR3 residues: CASSFTSSYEQYF. Here the CDR3 DNA reads TGTGCCAGCAGCTTTACCAGTTCCTACGAGCAGTACTTC. The rearrangement links TRBV7-9 to TRBJ2-7; D remains ambiguous. The CDR3 extends over 13 amino acids. V dropped 3 bases and J dropped 1 base, with 7 bases sitting between them. In germline, CDR1 is SEHNR, CDR2 FQNEAQ (reference sequence).

V gene TRBV30 combines with J gene TRBJ1-2, with D possibly TRBD1 on 6 matching bases. This CDR3 has 15 residues. CDR1 and CDR2 (germline): GTSNPN, SVGIG (reference sequence). V gave up 3 bases and J gave up 6 bases, with 20 bases separating them. CDR3 amino acids: CAWRDWVRGLDGYTF. CDR3 coding DNA: TGTGCCTGGAGGGATTGGGTCAGGGGCCTGGATGGCTACACCTTC.

This clone has a handful of counts. The chain joins TRBV7-2 to TRBJ1-1, with a weak D call TRBD1 (5 bases). V was trimmed by 5 bases and J by 1 base, leaving 8 bases between them. From germline, CDR1 is SGHTA and CDR2 FQGNSA. The CDR3 has 13 residues. In DNA form, the CDR3 reads TGTGCCAGCAGCCCAGGGACGAACACTGAAGCTTTCTTT. Protein: CASSPGTNTEAFF.

The chain carries TRBV2 and TRBJ2-1, with D uncertain. CDR1 is SNHLY, CDR2 FYNNEI, per germline. CDR3 length: 15 amino acids. With 4 bases removed from V and 5 bases from J, the gap between germline ends came to 15 bases. The CDR3 reads CASSAFVLRNNEQFF. CDR3 DNA: TGTGCCAGCAGTGCCTTTGTATTGAGAAACAATGAGCAGTTCTTC.